The 24 T cell receptor beta chains below come from one sample, sequenced in a study of shared clonotypes between healthy human individuals. The method was immunoSEQ multiplex PCR; TCRdb's version includes in-frame clones alone and lacks a portion of them. The data contain around 2,000,000 clones, 90% to 95% of them seen just once; the ten biggest clones take up under 0.15%. The sample was naive CD4+ T cells sorted from blood. Indicated subset: CD45RA+ positively selected. Every receptor here comes from a man between 18 and 29 years old in good health.

The V and J genes are TRBV28 and TRBJ2-7, with TRBD1 as a possible D gene (5 bases). The CDR3 is 13 amino acids. Germline V gives CDR1 MDHEN, CDR2 SYDVKM. The ends were cut back, 6 bases at V and 6 bases at J, with 15 bases in the middle. CDR3: CASSSSGLLEQYF. The CDR3 DNA follows: TGTGCCAGCAGCTCCTCAGGGCTTCTCGAGCAGTACTTC. The complete variable domain, with remaining parts taken from reference TRBV28 and TRBJ2-7, reads DVKVTQSSRYLVKRTGEKVFLECVQDMDHENMFWYRQDPGLGLRLIYFSYDVKMKEKGDIPEGYSVSREKKERFSLILESASTNQTSMYLCASSSSGLLEQYFGPGTRLTVT.

The J gene is TRBJ1-2, the V gene TRBV10-3; possibly TRBD1 for D (5 bases). The CDR3 covers 15 residues. The V end lost 3 bases, the J end lost 0 bases, and 11 bases lay between the germline ends. CDR1 and CDR2 from the germline V gene are ENHRY and SYGVKD. This chain's CDR3 is CAISEGARANYGYTF. CDR3 in DNA: TGTGCCATCAGTGAAGGGGCCAGAGCTAACTATGGCTACACCTTC.

The rearrangement joins TRBV6-5 to TRBJ1-1; 11 bases are shared with TRBD1. The trim removed 6 bases at V and 5 bases at J, leaving 8 bases unmatched. The CDR3 is 15 residues long. Germline lookup yields CDR1 MNHEY and CDR2 SVGAGI. The CDR3 protein is CASRTGTGGWTEAFF. The DNA for the CDR3 is TGTGCCAGCAGGACCGGGACAGGGGGATGGACTGAAGCTTTCTTT.

The chain uses TRBV7-6 and TRBJ1-4; possible D gene TRBD1, 5 bases. Germline V CDR1 and CDR2: SGHVS, FNYEAQ. Trimming took 5 bases from V and 2 from J, leaving 15 bases between them. This CDR3 region has 16 residues. The chain's CDR3 is CASSLRPGGTNEKLFF. CDR3 nucleotides: TGTGCCAGCAGCCTCAGACCGGGGGGGACTAATGAAAAACTGTTTTTT.

The chain joins TRBV6-6 to TRBJ1-5; no definite D call. CDR1 and CDR2 (germline): MNHNY, SVGAGI (reference sequence). This CDR3 region has 15 residues. V gave up 4 bases and J gave up 2 bases, with 12 bases separating them. CDR3 coding DNA: TGTGCCAGCAGTTCCGAGGACTCTCGCAATCAGCCCCAGCATTTT. Protein sequence: CASSSEDSRNQPQHF.

CDR3 protein: CAISGSNGGDKNTGELFF. The DNA of the CDR3 is TGTGCCATCAGTGGATCTAACGGCGGGGACAAGAACACCGGGGAGCTGTTTTTT. This chain uses TRBV10-3 with TRBJ2-2; D is possibly TRBD1 or TRBD2 (6 bases each). Germline V gene lookup returns CDR1 ENHRY and CDR2 SYGVKD. Trimming stripped 4 bases from V and 1 base from J, with 19 bases between. This CDR3 is built from 18 residues.

Here the CDR3 DNA reads TGTGCCAGCAGCCGGGACAGGGCGACTAATGAAAAACTGTTTTTT. Encoded protein: CASSRDRATNEKLFF. V gene TRBV7-9 combines with J gene TRBJ1-4, with 9 positions matching TRBD1. Germline CDR1 is SEHNR and CDR2 is FQNEAQ (reference sequence). V lost 5 bases to trimming and J lost 2 bases; unmatched junction nucleotides: 3. This CDR3 is 15 amino acids long.

The chain uses TRBV15 and TRBJ2-1; D is unclear. Deletions cut 4 bases from V and 6 bases from J, with 10 bases between. The CDR3 extends over 13 amino acids. Germline V gene lookup returns CDR1 LNHNV and CDR2 YYDKDF (reference sequence). CDR3 sequence reads: CATSNYPGNEQFF. CDR3 DNA sequence: TGTGCCACCAGCAACTACCCCGGCAATGAGCAGTTCTTC.

V is TRBV10-3 and J is TRBJ2-1, with 13 bases fitting TRBD2. The J segment lost 13 bases and the V segment lost 6 bases, leaving 12 bases of the junction unmatched. CDR1 is ENHRY and CDR2 is SYGVKD in the germline V gene. CDR3 length: 15 residues. The CDR3 region is CAISPGQGTSGNQFF. CDR3 nucleotide sequence: TGTGCCATCAGCCCGGGACAGGGGACTAGCGGGAACCAGTTCTTC.

This clone was found once. The chain uses TRBV27 and TRBJ1-1, with TRBD1 matching 10 bases. With 9 bases clipped from V and 11 bases from J, the junction kept 15 bases outside the gene matches. The V gene's germline CDR1 is MNHEY and CDR2 SMNVEV (reference sequence). The CDR3 loop spans 14 amino acids. CDR3 region: CASNPGPKGQGAFF. CDR3 sequence (DNA): TGTGCCAGTAATCCGGGACCGAAGGGACAGGGGGCTTTCTTT.

J is TRBJ1-2 and V is TRBV5-1; D remains ambiguous. V was pared by 1 base and J by 3 bases, with 7 bases between. CDR3 length equals 13 residues. CDR1 is SGHRS, CDR2 YFSETQ, per germline. CDR3 sequence: CASSLMSDYGYTF. In DNA form, the CDR3 reads TGCGCCAGCAGCTTGATGTCGGACTATGGCTACACCTTC.

This sequence joins TRBV10-3 and TRBJ1-2; D unresolved. This CDR3 has 15 amino acids. CDR1 and CDR2 (germline): ENHRY, SYGVKD. Trimming shortened V by 3 bases and J by 0 bases, and 11 bases separated the two germline ends. The CDR3 sequence is CAISDVGGSNYGYTF. DNA for the CDR3: TGTGCCATCAGTGACGTTGGCGGGTCTAACTATGGCTACACCTTC.

The gene calls are TRBV7-9 and TRBJ2-7, with TRBD2 identical over 11 bases. The V gene end was trimmed by 1 base and the J gene end by 6 bases; junction bases not matched to a gene: 5. There are 15 residues in the CDR3. Germline V lookup: CDR1 SEHNR, CDR2 FQNEAQ (reference sequence). The CDR3 loop reads CASSLGLAGGGEQYF. CDR3 DNA sequence: TGTGCCAGCAGCTTAGGGCTAGCGGGAGGTGGCGAGCAGTACTTC.

V usage is TRBV7-9 and J usage is TRBJ2-2, with 7 bases lining up with TRBD2. Germline V CDR1 and CDR2: SEHNR, FQNEAQ (reference sequence). The V gene end was trimmed by 4 bases and the J gene end by 5 bases; junction bases not matched to a gene: 4. The CDR3 contains 14 residues. The CDR3 DNA is TGTGCCAGCAGCTGGGAGGGGCGAACCGGGGAGCTGTTTTTT. It yields the protein CASSWEGRTGELFF.

The chain has TRBV9 and TRBJ1-4; D gene ambiguous. The germline V and J ends were trimmed by 0 bases and 3 bases, with 6 bases remaining between them. Germline CDR1 is SGDLS and CDR2 is YYNGEE. This CDR3 is 14 amino acids long. The CDR3 loop is CASSVDGPNEKLFF. The CDR3 nucleotides are TGTGCCAGCAGCGTAGATGGGCCTAATGAAAAACTGTTTTTT.

This chain's CDR3 is CASRVALGTQYF. CDR3 bases: TGTGCCAGCAGGGTTGCTTTAGGGACCCAGTACTTC. The V gene is TRBV11-2, the J gene TRBJ2-5; no clear D gene. The CDR3 has 12 residues. V lost 6 bases and J 7 bases, leaving 12 bases between the germline ends. The germline V gene has CDR1 SGHAT and CDR2 FQNNGV.

The chain uses TRBV30 and TRBJ1-1; D uncertain. Germline V lookup: CDR1 GTSNPN, CDR2 SVGIG (reference sequence). V gave up 0 bases and J gave up 5 bases, with 10 bases separating them. The CDR3 is 13 residues long. CDR3 region: CAWSVSPRTEAFF. The CDR3 coding sequence is TGTGCCTGGAGTGTATCCCCCCGTACTGAAGCTTTCTTT. Full variable domain (outside the CDR3, taken from reference TRBV30 and TRBJ1-1): SQTIHQWPATLVQPVGSPLSLECTVEGTSNPNLYWYRQAAGRGLQLLFYSVGIGQISSEVPQNLSASRPQDRQFILSSKKLLLSDSGFYLCAWSVSPRTEAFFGQGTRLTVV.

Comments on this clone: Since a much larger clone is just one base distant, this may be a read error. The V gene is TRBV7-6, the J gene TRBJ2-3, with no clear D. The CDR3 runs to 12 residues. Germline values: CDR1 SGHVS, CDR2 FNYEAQ. CDR3 sequence (DNA): TGTGCCGGCAGCTTAGGGTCAGATACGCAGTATTTT. As protein: CAGSLGSDTQYF.

This chain uses TRBV6-1 with TRBJ1-3, with D unclear. The CDR3 runs to 13 residues. Germline lookup yields CDR1 MNHNS and CDR2 SASEGT. V gave up 4 bases and J gave up 4 bases, with 8 bases separating them. The CDR3 region has the DNA TGTGCCAGCAGTGCGCGTGAAGGAAACACCATATATTTT. It yields the protein CASSAREGNTIYF.

The chain couples TRBV7-9 to TRBJ2-2; 11 positions match TRBD2. CDR3 size: 17 residues. The junction had 9 bases not matched to a gene; V was cut back by 3 bases and J by 6 bases. Germline loops: CDR1 SEHNR, CDR2 FQNEAQ (reference sequence). CDR3 loop: CASSFTSGGIGAGELFF. The DNA for the CDR3 is TGTGCCAGCAGCTTCACTAGCGGGGGAATAGGCGCCGGGGAGCTGTTTTTT.

The chain combines TRBV5-1 with TRBJ2-3; D call uncertain. The germline gives CDR1 SGHRS, CDR2 YFSETQ. V shed 4 bases and J shed 5 bases, with 26 bases lying between them. The CDR3 covers 18 residues. The DNA of the CDR3 is TGCGCCAGCAGCCCTACTCAAGTCGGTTCCCTTAGGGTAGATACGCAGTATTTT. It is translated as CASSPTQVGSLRVDTQYF. The variable domain in full, with the rest retrieved from reference TRBV5-1 and TRBJ2-3, is KAGVTQTPRYLIKTRGQQVTLSCSPISGHRSVSWYQQTPGQGLQFLFEYFSETQRNKGNFPGRFSGRQFSNSRSEMNVSTLELGDSALYLCASSPTQVGSLRVDTQYFGPGTRLTVL.

In DNA form, the CDR3 reads TGCGCCAGCAGCCAGACTTACCTGGGAATACGGGGGGAGCTGTTTTTT. This gives the protein CASSQTYLGIRGELFF. The chain couples TRBV4-1 to TRBJ2-2; no reliable D call. This CDR3 is built from 16 residues. V was trimmed by 3 bases and J by 8 bases, leaving 19 bases between them. Germline CDR1 reads MGHRA; CDR2 reads YSYEKL.

This clone was recorded many times. In the same sample, other DNA sequences code for this CDR3. DNA of the CDR3: TGTGCCAGCGATACACTGGGTATGAGCTACACCTTC. It encodes CASDTLGMSYTF. This rearrangement joins TRBV18 to TRBJ1-2; D not resolved. V lost 8 bases to trimming and J lost 9 bases, with 16 bases between them. Germline CDR1 and CDR2: KGHSH and LQKENI. The CDR3 covers 12 residues.

The CDR3 reads CASSPTGGGSYNSPLHF. CDR3 DNA: TGTGCCAGCAGCCCCACAGGGGGGGGCTCCTATAATTCACCCCTCCACTTT. V gene TRBV2 combines with J gene TRBJ1-6, with TRBD1 matching 8 bases. Unmatched junction bases numbered 7, after V lost 6 bases and J lost 0 bases. Germline CDR1 and CDR2: SNHLY and FYNNEI. The CDR3 runs 17 residues. The full variable domain, its missing parts supplied by reference TRBV2 and TRBJ1-6, is EPEVTQTPSHQVTQMGQEVILRCVPISNHLYFYWYRQILGQKVEFLVSFYNNEISEKSEIFDDQFSVERPDGSNFTLKIRSTKLEDSAMYFCASSPTGGGSYNSPLHFGNGTRLTVT.